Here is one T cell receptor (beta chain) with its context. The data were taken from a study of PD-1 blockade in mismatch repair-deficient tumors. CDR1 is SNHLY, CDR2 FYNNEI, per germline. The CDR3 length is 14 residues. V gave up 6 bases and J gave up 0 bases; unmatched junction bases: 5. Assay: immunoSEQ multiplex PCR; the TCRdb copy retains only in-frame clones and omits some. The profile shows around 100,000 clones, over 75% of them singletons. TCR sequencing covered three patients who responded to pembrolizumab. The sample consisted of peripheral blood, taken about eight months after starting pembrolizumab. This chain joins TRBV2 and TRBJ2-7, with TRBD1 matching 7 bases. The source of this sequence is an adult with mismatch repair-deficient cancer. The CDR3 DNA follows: TGTGCCAGCAGGGCGGACAGGAACTCCTACGAGCAGTACTTC. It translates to CASRADRNSYEQYF.